The 28 T cell receptor beta chains below come from one sample, sequenced in a study of cytomegalovirus exposure and HLA in healthy donors. Clones were sequenced by immunoSEQ multiplex PCR, and TCRdb holds only the in-frame ones, with some missing. Here the sample spans some 130,000 clones, almost 85% being singletons. Sequencing used PBMCs. These receptors all come from a man aged 25-45 years in good health and CMV-seropositive.

V and J are TRBV7-9 and TRBJ1-5; unclear D gene. Germline assignment: CDR1 SEHNR and CDR2 FQNEAQ (reference sequence). V was shortened by 4 bases and J by 2 bases, with 12 bases between the two germline ends. There are 15 residues in the CDR3. The CDR3 sequence: CASSSTGVRNQPQHF. The CDR3 region has the DNA TGTGCCAGCAGCTCGACCGGGGTTCGCAATCAGCCCCAGCATTTT.

The chain carries TRBV6-6 and TRBJ1-2; TRBD1 agrees at 7 bases. V lost 6 bases to trimming and J lost 2 bases; unmatched junction nucleotides: 3. This CDR3 is built from 13 residues. In germline, CDR1 is MNHNY, CDR2 SVGAGI (reference sequence). The CDR3 sequence: CASRRGQNYGYTF. The CDR3 DNA follows: TGTGCCAGCAGGAGGGGACAGAACTATGGCTACACCTTC.

The rearrangement joins TRBV5-1 to TRBJ2-5, with TRBD2 matching over 10 bases. Germline values: CDR1 SGHRS, CDR2 YFSETQ. J lost 2 bases, V lost 0 bases, and 4 bases had no gene match. This CDR3 comprises 16 residues. This chain's CDR3 is CASSLGASGGQETQYF. The CDR3 DNA reads as TGCGCCAGCAGCTTGGGGGCTAGCGGGGGTCAAGAGACCCAGTACTTC.

The chain is built from TRBV7-9 and TRBJ2-7, with 7 bases fitting TRBD2. This CDR3 is 15 amino acids long. The germline V gene has CDR1 SEHNR and CDR2 FQNEAQ (reference sequence). V lost 3 bases, J lost 2 bases, and 7 bases stayed unmatched. The CDR3: CASSFGGLAAYEQYF. CDR3 nucleotides: TGTGCCAGCAGCTTCGGTGGGCTAGCGGCCTACGAGCAGTACTTC.

This rearrangement joins TRBV29-1 to TRBJ2-5; D may be TRBD2 (6 bases). The V gene's germline CDR1 is SQVTM and CDR2 ANQGSEA. CDR3 length equals 13 residues. Trimming stripped 7 bases from V and 2 bases from J, with 14 bases between. The CDR3 sequence is CSGRRGFQETQYF. In nucleotides, the CDR3 is TGCAGCGGGCGCCGGGGGTTTCAAGAGACCCAGTACTTC.

This chain connects TRBV19 to TRBJ1-1, with TRBD1 identical over 7 bases. V shed 6 bases, J shed 4 bases, and the junction held 5 bases outside the gene matches. The CDR3 covers 13 residues. CDR1 and CDR2 from the germline V gene are LNHDA and SQIVND (reference sequence). The CDR3 sequence is CASSPRGITEAFF. The CDR3 coding sequence is TGTGCCAGTAGCCCCAGGGGGATCACTGAAGCTTTCTTT.

The J gene is TRBJ1-5, the V gene TRBV15; D might be TRBD1 (5 bases). Germline CDR1 is LNHNV and CDR2 is YYDKDF (reference sequence). This CDR3 is 16 amino acids long. Trimming took off 4 bases at V and 9 bases at J, with 22 bases between the two ends. This chain's CDR3 is CATSKPGYSPTRPQHF. CDR3 nucleotide sequence: TGTGCCACCAGCAAGCCAGGGTACAGCCCCACTCGGCCCCAGCATTTT.

This chain connects TRBV5-4 to TRBJ2-2; 8 bases line up with TRBD2. Germline V gives CDR1 SGHNT, CDR2 YYREEE (reference sequence). The CDR3 has 14 residues. The V gene end was trimmed by 7 bases and the J gene end by 7 bases; junction bases not matched to a gene: 9. This CDR3 is CASGTSGGVGELFF. CDR3 DNA: TGTGCCAGCGGAACTAGCGGAGGGGTCGGGGAGCTGTTTTTT.

V and J are TRBV5-1 and TRBJ1-4; 9 bases agree with TRBD1. Germline V lookup: CDR1 SGHRS, CDR2 YFSETQ. V shed 5 bases, J shed 0 bases, and the junction held 5 bases outside the gene matches. This CDR3 is built from 16 residues. DNA for the CDR3: TGCGCCAGCAGAACCGGGACAGGGACAACTAATGAAAAACTGTTTTTT. Translation: CASRTGTGTTNEKLFF.

This sequence joins TRBV9 and TRBJ2-1, with D possibly matching TRBD2 (6 bases). Germline loops: CDR1 SGDLS, CDR2 YYNGEE. Trimming pared 7 bases from V and 7 bases from J, leaving 21 bases between. The CDR3 totals 15 residues. CDR3: CASSRGSGGGNEQFF. In nucleotides, the CDR3 is TGTGCCAGCTCCCGTGGGTCAGGAGGAGGGAATGAGCAGTTCTTC.

This chain joins TRBV6-4 and TRBJ2-1, with 12 bases fitting TRBD2. The germline CDR1 and CDR2 sequences are MRHNA and SNTAGT. The CDR3 spans 15 residues. The junction had 3 bases not matched to a gene; V was cut back by 6 bases and J by 3 bases. DNA of the CDR3: TGTGCCAGCAGCCCACTAGCGGGGGGCTACAATGAGCAGTTCTTC. Protein product: CASSPLAGGYNEQFF.

This chain joins TRBV7-8 and TRBJ2-1; D perhaps matches TRBD1 (6 bases). Germline V lookup: CDR1 SGHVS, CDR2 FQNEAQ. Trimming removed 5 bases from V and 8 bases from J, with 13 bases in between. This CDR3 is 13 amino acids long. The CDR3 DNA follows: TGTGCCAGCAGCGCCCCCAGGGGCGATGAGCAGTTCTTC. Translating gives CASSAPRGDEQFF.

CDR3 nucleotide sequence: TGTGCCAGCAGCCAAGTCATAACACAGGGGGCGCCTGGCTACACCTTC. Translation: CASSQVITQGAPGYTF. V and J are TRBV4-2 and TRBJ1-2; 9 positions agree with TRBD1. The CDR3 covers 16 residues. Germline V gene data show CDR1 as LGHNA and CDR2 as YNFKEQ. Trimming cost V 1 base and J 7 bases; bases outside gene matches: 10.

The DNA of the CDR3 is TGTGCCACCCGACAGGGAGAAGAGACCCAGTACTTC. Its translation: CATRQGEETQYF. The chain uses TRBV10-3 and TRBJ2-5; 7 bases match TRBD1. This CDR3 contains 12 residues. J was trimmed by 3 bases and V by 10 bases; bases with no gene match: 5. Per the germline V gene, CDR1 is ENHRY and CDR2 is SYGVKD.

This chain links TRBV7-2 with TRBJ2-7; 9 nucleotides agree with TRBD2. In germline, CDR1 is SGHTA, CDR2 FQGNSA. The J segment lost 3 bases and the V segment lost 2 bases, leaving 5 bases of the junction unmatched. The CDR3 contains 15 residues. CDR3 region: CASSLSGGSNYEQYF. CDR3 coding DNA: TGTGCCAGCAGCTTAAGCGGGGGGTCGAACTACGAGCAGTACTTC.

This chain connects TRBV5-4 to TRBJ1-1; no clear D gene. The CDR3 length is 14 residues. Germline V CDR1 and CDR2: SGHNT, YYREEE (reference sequence). V shed 4 bases and J shed 3 bases, with 13 bases lying between them. CDR3 protein: CASSAKDGDTEAFF. The CDR3 DNA reads as TGTGCCAGCAGCGCCAAGGACGGGGACACTGAAGCTTTCTTT.

This chain links TRBV28 with TRBJ2-5, with 7 nucleotides matching TRBD1. Germline trimming cut 5 bases from V and 4 bases from J; bases unmatched to any gene: 10. Germline CDR1 is MDHEN and CDR2 is SYDVKM. The CDR3 extends over 15 amino acids. The CDR3 spells CASSPTSGGRETQYF. In DNA, the CDR3 is TGTGCCAGCAGTCCTACATCAGGGGGACGAGAGACCCAGTACTTC. Combining the CDR3 with reference TRBV28 and TRBJ2-5 gives the whole variable domain DVKVTQSSRYLVKRTGEKVFLECVQDMDHENMFWYRQDPGLGLRLIYFSYDVKMKEKGDIPEGYSVSREKKERFSLILESASTNQTSMYLCASSPTSGGRETQYFGPGTRLLVL.

The rearrangement joins TRBV10-3 to TRBJ1-2; a weak D match, TRBD1 (6 bases). V shed 3 bases and J shed 4 bases, with 12 bases lying between them. In germline, CDR1 is ENHRY, CDR2 SYGVKD. The CDR3 totals 14 residues. The CDR3 sequence: CAISESGGIYGYTF. The DNA of the CDR3 is TGTGCCATCAGTGAATCGGGGGGCATCTATGGCTACACCTTC.

The genes are TRBV19 and TRBJ2-2; D is perhaps TRBD2 (7 bases). V lost 5 bases and J lost 6, with 13 bases in between. This CDR3 is 14 amino acids long. Germline loops: CDR1 LNHDA, CDR2 SQIVND (reference sequence). CDR3 sequence reads: CASSLGGQAGELFF. The CDR3 DNA reads as TGTGCCAGTAGTTTGGGGGGGCAAGCCGGGGAGCTGTTTTTT.

V usage is TRBV4-2 and J usage is TRBJ1-6, with D possibly TRBD1 on 6 matching bases. The CDR3 length is 19 residues. Trimming removed 0 bases from V and 1 base from J, with 16 bases in between. The germline CDR1 and CDR2 sequences are LGHNA and YNFKEQ. The CDR3 loop is CASSQDEFTGSSYNSPLHF. The CDR3 bases are TGTGCCAGCAGCCAAGATGAGTTCACAGGGAGTTCCTATAATTCACCCCTCCACTTT.

This clone is a singleton in its sample. J is TRBJ2-7 and V is TRBV10-3, with D unresolved. With 3 bases removed from V and 6 bases from J, the gap between germline ends came to 6 bases. Germline CDR1 is ENHRY and CDR2 is SYGVKD. The CDR3 runs to 11 residues. The CDR3: CAISDRSEQYF. CDR3 coding DNA: TGTGCCATCAGTGACCGGTCCGAGCAGTACTTC.

Comment on this clone: Relative to the germline gene, one junction end is altered; a read error may explain this. J is TRBJ2-7 and V is TRBV18; TRBD1 aligns across 9 bases. The CDR3 extends over 17 amino acids. The germline V gene has CDR1 KGHSH and CDR2 LQKENI. The CDR3 DNA is TGTGCCAGCTCTCCACGTTATCAGGGACAGGGATCCTACGAGCAGTACTTC. Its protein is CASSPRYQGQGSYEQYF.

The DNA for the CDR3 is TGTGCCAGCAGCCCCGGACTAGCGGGACACAATGAGCAGTTCTTC. Its translation is CASSPGLAGHNEQFF. This chain joins TRBV5-4 and TRBJ2-1; 12 nucleotides match TRBD2. Germline CDR1 SGHNT, CDR2 YYREEE (reference sequence). The CDR3 spans 15 residues. The V and J ends lost 4 bases and 5 bases, in that order; junction bases with no gene match: 4.

The CDR3 nucleotides read TGTGCCACCCAACGGGCTTTCTTT. Translation gives CATQRAFF. This chain connects TRBV6-1 to TRBJ1-1; no clear D gene. Germline values: CDR1 MNHNS, CDR2 SASEGT. CDR3 length: 8 residues. V was clipped by 10 bases and J by 11 bases, with 8 bases between them.

In its sample, this clone was seen once. The CDR3 region has the DNA TGTGCCAGCAGCTTAGGCCAGGGACAGGTCTACGAGCAGTACTTC. Amino acids: CASSLGQGQVYEQYF. The chain uses TRBV7-2 and TRBJ2-7; 8 bases are shared with TRBD1. CDR3 length: 15 residues. Unmatched junction bases numbered 5, after V lost 1 base and J lost 3 bases. In germline, CDR1 is SGHTA, CDR2 FQGNSA.

The chain uses TRBV5-1 and TRBJ1-1; a possible D gene is TRBD1 (6 bases). There are 15 residues in the CDR3. V gave up 0 bases and J gave up 5 bases, with 14 bases separating them. Germline CDR1 reads SGHRS; CDR2 reads YFSETQ. This chain's CDR3 is CASSLAQGNRTEAFF. In DNA, the CDR3 is TGCGCCAGCAGCTTGGCTCAGGGGAATCGGACTGAAGCTTTCTTT.

This clone was found once. The rearrangement links TRBV2 to TRBJ1-4, with TRBD1 matching 9 bases. The ends lost 7 bases at V and 8 bases at J; junction bases unmatched: 14. The V gene's germline CDR1 is SNHLY and CDR2 FYNNEI. There are 16 residues in the CDR3. This chain's CDR3 is CASNLDTGTGLEKLFF. As DNA, the CDR3 is TGTGCCAGCAACCTTGATACCGGGACAGGGCTCGAAAAACTGTTTTTT.

This chain links TRBV5-4 with TRBJ1-2, with no clear D. The germline V gene has CDR1 SGHNT and CDR2 YYREEE (reference sequence). V was shortened by 4 bases and J by 6 bases, with 13 bases between the two germline ends. This CDR3 comprises 13 residues. CDR3 DNA sequence: TGTGCCAGCAGCCTAACAAAGGCGGATGGCTACACCTTC. Protein sequence: CASSLTKADGYTF.